This entry concerns a single TCR beta chain. This entry belongs to a study of blood T cell repertoires in COVID-19. Overall study: The United States, Italy and Spain supplied acute and convalescent COVID-19 samples.

The assay was immunoSEQ multiplex PCR, and TCRdb's table has in-frame clones only and misses some. The sample consists of 250,000 to 400,000 clones, 75% to 90% of them appearing once. The V end lost 6 bases, the J end lost 2 bases, and 10 bases lay between the germline ends. This CDR3 region has 13 residues. This sequence originates from a woman under 40 with COVID-19, enrolled during active disease. Sample: peripheral blood. This rearrangement joins TRBV12-3 or TRBV12-4 to TRBJ1-1; no clear D gene. In DNA form, the CDR3 reads TGTGCCAGCAGCCGTACGGTAAACACTGAAGCTTTCTTT. It yields the protein CASSRTVNTEAFF.